This T cell receptor (beta chain) was observed in a study of T cell repertoires in cytomegalovirus infection. Turning to the study itself: Recently identified HLA-C-restricted CMV epitopes were used, and well-studied HLA-B-restricted CMV epitopes were used as well. CMV infection together with matching HLA type was indicated by public TCR beta signatures. Study-level findings and limits: Summed frequency of public TCR beta families distinguished CMV carriers with the relevant HLA. What dominated the ex vivo response were HLA-C-restricted CMV-specific TCR beta clonotypes.

Comments on this clonotype: Its antigen remains unidentified.

One entry per CDR3 protein, called by TCRdb with MiXCR from the reads. The sample shows roughly 730,000 distinct CDR3 sequences, around 30% of them seen only once. The sequenced sample was cultured PBMCs, obtained from culture after CMV antigen stimulation. The TCR comes from a human donor in good health (CMV status not recorded). Some clones in this sample may be carry-over from other donors' samples.

The CDR3 is CATMGVGYEQYF. DNA for the CDR3: TGTGCCACCATGGGGGTGGGGTACGAGCAGTACTTC. The chain joins TRBV7-2 to TRBJ2-7; possibly TRBD1 or TRBD2 for D (5 bases each). The CDR3 has 12 amino acids. Germline-derived CDR1 and CDR2 are SGHTA and FQGNSA. The V end lost 10 bases, the J end lost 4 bases, and 14 bases lay between the germline ends.